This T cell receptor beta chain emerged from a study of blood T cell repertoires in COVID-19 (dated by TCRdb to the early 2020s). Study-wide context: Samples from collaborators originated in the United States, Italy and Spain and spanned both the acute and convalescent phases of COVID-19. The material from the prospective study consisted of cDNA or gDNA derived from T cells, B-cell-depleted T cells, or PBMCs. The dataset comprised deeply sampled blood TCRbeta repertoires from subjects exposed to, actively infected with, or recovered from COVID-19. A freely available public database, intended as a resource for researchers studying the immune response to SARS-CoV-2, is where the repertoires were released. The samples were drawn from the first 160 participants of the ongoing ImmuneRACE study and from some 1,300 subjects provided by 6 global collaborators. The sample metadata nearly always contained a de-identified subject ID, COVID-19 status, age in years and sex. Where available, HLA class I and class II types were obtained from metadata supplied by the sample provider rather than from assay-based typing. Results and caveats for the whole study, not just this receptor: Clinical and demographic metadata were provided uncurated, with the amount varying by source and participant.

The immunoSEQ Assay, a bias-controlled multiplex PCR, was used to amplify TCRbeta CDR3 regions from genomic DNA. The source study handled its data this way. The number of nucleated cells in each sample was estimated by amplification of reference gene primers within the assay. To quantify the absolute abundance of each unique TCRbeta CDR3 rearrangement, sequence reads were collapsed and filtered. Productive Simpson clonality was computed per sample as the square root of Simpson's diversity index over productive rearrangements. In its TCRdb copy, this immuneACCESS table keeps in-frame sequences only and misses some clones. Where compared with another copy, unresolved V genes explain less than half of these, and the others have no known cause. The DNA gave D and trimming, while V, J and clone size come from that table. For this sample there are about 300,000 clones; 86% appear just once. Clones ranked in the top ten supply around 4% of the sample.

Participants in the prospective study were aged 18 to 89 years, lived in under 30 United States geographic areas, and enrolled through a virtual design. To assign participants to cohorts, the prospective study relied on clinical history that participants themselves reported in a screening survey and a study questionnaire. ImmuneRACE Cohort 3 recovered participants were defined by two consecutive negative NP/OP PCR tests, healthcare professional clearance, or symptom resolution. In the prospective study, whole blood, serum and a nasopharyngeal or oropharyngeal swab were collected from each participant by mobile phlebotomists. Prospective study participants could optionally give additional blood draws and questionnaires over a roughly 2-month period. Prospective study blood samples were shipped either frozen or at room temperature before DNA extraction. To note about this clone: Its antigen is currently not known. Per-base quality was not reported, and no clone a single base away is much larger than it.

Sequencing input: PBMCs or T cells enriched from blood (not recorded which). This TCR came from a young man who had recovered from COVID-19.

CDR3 protein: CASSLTSGSYNEQFF. The DNA sequence is as follows: TGCGCCAGCAGTCTCACTAGCGGCTCCTACAATGAGCAGTTCTTC. This chain is built from TRBV23-1 and TRBJ2-1; 8 junctional bases match TRBD2. TRBV23-1 is annotated as an ORF whose role is uncertain. From V the trimming removes 4 bases and from J it removes 0 bases, while the gene matches leave 2 bases of the junction unaccounted for. The CDR3 measures 15 amino acids from cysteine to phenylalanine. The only DNA kept is the CDR3, 45 bases in frame from the first base.